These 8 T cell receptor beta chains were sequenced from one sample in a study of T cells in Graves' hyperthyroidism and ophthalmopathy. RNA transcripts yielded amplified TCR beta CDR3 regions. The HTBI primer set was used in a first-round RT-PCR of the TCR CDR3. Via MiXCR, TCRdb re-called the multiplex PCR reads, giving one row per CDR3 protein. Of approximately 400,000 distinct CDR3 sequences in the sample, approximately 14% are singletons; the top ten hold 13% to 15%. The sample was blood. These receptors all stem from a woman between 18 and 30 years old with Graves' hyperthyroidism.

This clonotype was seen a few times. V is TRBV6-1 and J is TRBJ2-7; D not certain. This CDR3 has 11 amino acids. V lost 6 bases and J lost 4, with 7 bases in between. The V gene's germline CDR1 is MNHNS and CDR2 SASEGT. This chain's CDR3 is CASREIYEQYF. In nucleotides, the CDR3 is TGTGCCAGCAGGGAGATTTACGAGCAGTACTTC.

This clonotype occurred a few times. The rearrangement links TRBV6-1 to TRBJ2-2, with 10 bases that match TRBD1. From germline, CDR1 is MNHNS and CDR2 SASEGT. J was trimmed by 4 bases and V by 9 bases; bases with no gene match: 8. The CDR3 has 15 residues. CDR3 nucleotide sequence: TGTGCCAGAACCGGGACAGGGGTTTCCACCGGGGAGCTGTTTTTT. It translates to CARTGTGVSTGELFF.

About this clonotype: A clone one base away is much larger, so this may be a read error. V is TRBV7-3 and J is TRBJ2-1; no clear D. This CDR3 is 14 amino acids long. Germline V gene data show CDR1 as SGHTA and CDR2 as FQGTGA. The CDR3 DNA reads TGTGCCAGCAGCTTAATCGCCGGCGACAATGAGCGGTTCTTC. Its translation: CASSLIAGDNERFF.

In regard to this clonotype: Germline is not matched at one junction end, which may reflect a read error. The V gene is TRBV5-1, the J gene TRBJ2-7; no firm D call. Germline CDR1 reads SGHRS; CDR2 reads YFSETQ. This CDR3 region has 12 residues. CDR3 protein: CASKTLNHEQYF. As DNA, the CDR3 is TGTGCCAGCAAGACTCTGAACCACGAGCAGTACTTC. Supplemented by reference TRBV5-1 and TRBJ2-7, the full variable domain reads KAGVTQTPRYLIKTRGQQVTLSCSPISGHRSVSWYQQTPGQGLQFLFEYFSETQRNKGNFPGRFSGRQFSNSRSEMNVSTLELGDSALYLCASKTLNHEQYFGPGTRLTVT.

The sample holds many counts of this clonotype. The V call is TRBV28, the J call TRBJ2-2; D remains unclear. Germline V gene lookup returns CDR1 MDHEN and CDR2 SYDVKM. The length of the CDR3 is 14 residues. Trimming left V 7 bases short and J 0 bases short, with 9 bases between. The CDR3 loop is CASTKFSNTGELFF. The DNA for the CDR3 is TGTGCCAGCACCAAATTTTCGAACACCGGGGAGCTGTTTTTT.

CDR3 region: CASSSAGASNEQFF. As DNA, the CDR3 is TGCGCCAGCAGCTCGGCGGGGGCCTCCAATGAGCAGTTCTTC. The chain carries TRBV5-1 and TRBJ2-1, with D perhaps matching TRBD2 (7 bases). V lost 3 bases, J lost 6 bases, and 13 bases lay in between. The CDR3 has 14 amino acids. CDR1 and CDR2 from the germline V gene are SGHRS and YFSETQ.

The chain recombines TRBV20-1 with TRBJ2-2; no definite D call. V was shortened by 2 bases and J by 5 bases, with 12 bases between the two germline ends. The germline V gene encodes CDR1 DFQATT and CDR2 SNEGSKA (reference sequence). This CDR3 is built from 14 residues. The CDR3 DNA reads TGCAGTGCTAGACCCCCTCCCAGGACCGGGGAGCTGTTTTTT. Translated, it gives CSARPPPRTGELFF.

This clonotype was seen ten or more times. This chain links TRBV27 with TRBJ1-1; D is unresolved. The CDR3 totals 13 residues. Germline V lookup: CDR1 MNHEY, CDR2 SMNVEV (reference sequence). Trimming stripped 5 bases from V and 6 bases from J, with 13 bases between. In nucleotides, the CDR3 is TGTGCCAGCAGTGCTAACCAGGTGGCTGAAGCTTTCTTT. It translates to CASSANQVAEAFF.